These T cell receptor beta chains were read from a single sample in a study of Graves' ophthalmopathy and Graves' hyperthyroidism. TCRdb called the multiplex PCR reads again in MiXCR, with one record for every CDR3 protein. The sample records 300,000 to 400,000 distinct CDR3 sequences, roughly a sixth being singletons. Input material: peripheral blood. Source of these receptors: an adult man with Graves' ophthalmopathy. Each CDR3 is given with its conserved first and last residue. The order of the fields is J gene, CDR3 length, V gene, D gene, clone size, CDR3 protein, CDR3 DNA. The D gene is left open where the match is weak. A clone size is listed for some rows: how often the clone was seen (once, few, many), or a class if it is expanded.

>TRBJ1-2|14|TRBV7-2|TRBD1|many
CASSLETGGYGYTF
TGTGCCAGCAGCTTAGAAACAGGGGGGTATGGCTACACCTTC
>TRBJ1-1|12|TRBV11-2|.|many
CASSLARAAAFF
TGTGCCAGCAGCTTAGCCAGGGCGGCGGCTTTCTTT
>TRBJ1-1|14|TRBV11-3|TRBD1|many
CASSDQGANTEAFF
TGTGCCAGCAGCGACCAGGGGGCGAACACTGAAGCTTTCTTT
>TRBJ2-5|18|TRBV7-2|TRBD2|many
CASSFPTGLAGGDKTQYF
TGTGCCAGCAGCTTTCCCACAGGTCTAGCGGGAGGTGATAAGACCCAGTACTTC
>TRBJ1-1|12|TRBV5-1|TRBD1|many
CASSDDRVRAFF
TGCGCCAGCTCCGACGACAGGGTGCGGGCTTTCTTT
>TRBJ1-2|16|TRBV4-1|.|.
CASSQAPTAANYGYTF
TGCGCCAGCAGCCAAGCTCCGACGGCAGCTAACTATGGCTACACCTTC
>TRBJ1-5|12|TRBV28|.|.
CASKRLNQPQHF
TGTGCCAGCAAAAGACTCAACCAGCCCCAGCATTTT
>TRBJ1-6|16|TRBV4-1|TRBD1|many
CASSLRGRGDNSPLHF
TGCGCCAGCAGCCTAAGGGGGCGCGGGGATAATTCACCCCTCCACTTT
>TRBJ1-1|18|TRBV6-1|.|many
CASSEHGLGDIRNTEAFF
TGTGCCAGCAGTGAACATGGATTAGGGGATATCCGTAACACTGAAGCTTTCTTT
>TRBJ1-5|20|TRBV6-6|.|many
CASSQSGQPPFRGPNQPQHF
TGTGCCAGCTCCCAATCGGGGCAGCCACCATTTAGAGGTCCCAATCAGCCCCAGCATTTT
>TRBJ2-7|16|TRBV4-1|TRBD2|few
CASSQDETSGAYEQYF
TGCGCCAGCAGCCAAGATGAGACTAGCGGGGCTTACGAGCAGTACTTC
>TRBJ2-7|13|TRBV29-1|.|many
CSVAPGQFYEQYF
TGCAGCGTTGCACCGGGTCAATTCTACGAGCAGTACTTC
>TRBJ2-7|14|TRBV11-2|TRBD1|many
CASSLGQGKHEQYF
TGTGCCAGCAGCTTAGGACAGGGGAAACACGAGCAGTACTTC
>TRBJ2-7|14|TRBV27|TRBD1|many
CASSSRDRAGEQYF
TGTGCCAGCAGTTCCCGGGACAGGGCGGGGGAGCAGTACTTC
>TRBJ1-1|16|TRBV9|TRBD1|many
CASSKQTGRPNTEAFF
TGTGCCAGCAGCAAACAGACAGGGCGACCGAACACTGAAGCTTTCTTT
>TRBJ1-5|15|TRBV5-1|TRBD1|many
CASSSGTGVGLAQHF
TGCGCCAGCAGCTCCGGGACAGGAGTGGGGTTGGCCCAGCATTTT
>TRBJ2-2|17|TRBV25-1|.|many
CASSEMLGSGNTGELFF
TGTGCCAGCAGTGAAATGTTGGGTAGCGGGAACACCGGGGAGCTGTTTTTT
>TRBJ2-4|14|TRBV5-1|TRBD1|many
CASSSGQAANIQYF
TGCGCCAGCAGCTCCGGACAGGCGGCAAACATTCAGTACTTC
>TRBJ1-6|13|TRBV30|.|many
CAWTRDPGSPLHF
TGTGCCTGGACCAGGGACCCAGGTTCACCCCTCCACTTT
>TRBJ1-1|10|TRBV6-1|.|many
CASSDTEAFF
TGTGCCAGCAGTGACACTGAAGCTTTCTTT
>TRBJ2-7|15|TRBV6-5|TRBD1|many
CASSSGQPLTYEQYF
TGTGCCAGCAGTTCGGGACAGCCCCTGACCTACGAGCAGTACTTC
>TRBJ2-5|17|TRBV11-1|TRBD2|many
CASSRSLTSETQETQYF
TGTGCCAGCAGCCGATCTTTGACTAGCGAGACCCAAGAGACCCAGTACTTC
>TRBJ1-5|14|TRBV2|TRBD1|many
CASSDQGGHQPQHF
TGTGCCAGCAGTGATCAAGGGGGCCATCAGCCCCAGCATTTT
>TRBJ2-7|14|TRBV19|TRBD2|many
CASKIGGSGNEQYF
TGTGCCAGTAAGATCGGCGGGAGTGGAAACGAGCAGTACTTC
>TRBJ1-2|16|TRBV19|TRBD1|few
CASSIAFGTANYGYTF
TGTGCCAGTAGTATAGCTTTCGGGACAGCGAACTATGGCTACACCTTC
>TRBJ2-7|14|TRBV12-3/TRBV12-4|.|many
CASSLAGTPYEQYF
TGTGCCAGCAGTTTAGCCGGGACACCCTACGAGCAGTACTTC
>TRBJ2-5|15|TRBV6-1|TRBD2|many
CASSSGTTNQETQYF
TGTGCCAGCAGCTCCGGGACTACGAACCAAGAGACCCAGTACTTC
>TRBJ2-5|16|TRBV14|.|many
CASSQASGTRQETQYF
TGTGCCAGCAGCCAGGCCTCCGGGACCCGGCAAGAGACCCAGTACTTC
>TRBJ2-4|15|TRBV5-1|.|many
CASSLGLRLTNIQYF
TGCGCCAGCAGCCTGGGACTGCGCCTTACGAACATTCAGTACTTC
>TRBJ1-6|14|TRBV12-3/TRBV12-4|TRBD1|many
CASSSTRQGPPLHF
TGTGCCAGCAGTTCAACCCGACAGGGTCCACCCCTCCACTTT
>TRBJ1-6|14|TRBV12-3/TRBV12-4|TRBD1|.
CASSPRGLNSPLHF
TGTGCCAGCAGTCCCAGGGGGCTCAATTCACCCCTCCACTTT
>TRBJ1-2|15|TRBV5-1|TRBD1|many
CASSPDRGQGYGYTF
TGCGCCAGCAGCCCCGACAGGGGGCAAGGCTATGGCTACACCTTC
>TRBJ2-5|12|TRBV29-1|.|many
CSVIGARETQYF
TGCAGCGTTATAGGGGCTAGGGAGACCCAGTACTTC
>TRBJ1-6|12|TRBV30|TRBD1|many
CAYYTGDSPLHF
TGTGCCTACTACACAGGGGATTCACCCCTCCACTTT
>TRBJ2-7|13|TRBV28|.|.
CASRGGESYEQYF
TGTGCCAGCAGAGGAGGGGAGTCCTACGAGCAGTACTTC
>TRBJ2-7|14|TRBV6-1|TRBD2|many
CASSRTSGIYEQYF
TGTGCCAGCAGCCGGACTAGCGGGATCTACGAGCAGTACTTC
>TRBJ1-2|14|TRBV7-8|.|many
CASSLALASYGYTF
TGTGCCAGCAGCTTAGCGTTGGCCAGCTATGGCTACACCTTC
>TRBJ2-2|14|TRBV30|.|many
CAWRRQGWTGELFF
TGTGCCTGGAGACGGCAGGGTTGGACCGGGGAGCTGTTTTTT
>TRBJ1-2|13|TRBV20-1|TRBD1|many
CSARDRTSGGYTF
TGCAGTGCTAGGGACAGGACATCAGGGGGCTACACCTTC
>TRBJ1-1|16|TRBV5-6|.|.
CASSPKRTGMNTEAFF
TGTGCCAGCAGCCCCAAAAGAACAGGGATGAACACTGAAGCTTTCTTT
>TRBJ1-1|12|TRBV6-1|.|.
CAINRVNTEAFF
TGTGCCATCAACAGGGTGAACACTGAAGCTTTCTTT
>TRBJ2-7|14|TRBV7-9|.|many
CASSRAAASYEQYF
TGTGCCAGCAGCCGTGCCGCCGCTTCCTACGAGCAGTACTTC
>TRBJ2-7|19|TRBV6-2/TRBV6-3|.|many
CASSYQAGSYSRHLYEQYF
TGTGCCAGCAGTTATCAGGCCGGGAGCTACTCACGTCACCTTTACGAGCAGTACTTC
>TRBJ2-7|12|TRBV20-1|TRBD2|many
CSVRLASYEQYF
TGCAGTGTGCGACTAGCTTCCTACGAGCAGTACTTC
>TRBJ2-7|14|TRBV28|.|many
CASTSAGSSYEQYF
TGTGCCAGCACCTCGGCCGGGAGCTCCTACGAGCAGTACTTC